This TCR beta chain was retrieved from a study of response to subunit inactivated influenza vaccine. Study-wide findings and caveats: Authors proposed each seasonal influenza vaccination draws in few new T cells.

A note on this clonotype: Its specificity is not known.

CDR3 length: 13 residues. V was cut by 7 bases and J by 7 bases, with 14 bases left in between. TCRdb called the RT-PCR reads again in MiXCR, with one record for every CDR3 protein. This table holds over 650,000 distinct CDR3 sequences, about 18% found once. The receptor comes from a man between 45 and 60 years old who received an inactivated influenza vaccine. The sample was PBMCs from blood, taken 4 to 6 days after vaccination. The rearrangement joins TRBV12-3 or TRBV12-4 to TRBJ2-1, with TRBD2 as a possible D gene (5 bases). The CDR3 loop reads CASKWESGNEQFF. CDR3 sequence (DNA): TGTGCCAGCAAGTGGGAGTCGGGAAATGAGCAGTTCTTC.